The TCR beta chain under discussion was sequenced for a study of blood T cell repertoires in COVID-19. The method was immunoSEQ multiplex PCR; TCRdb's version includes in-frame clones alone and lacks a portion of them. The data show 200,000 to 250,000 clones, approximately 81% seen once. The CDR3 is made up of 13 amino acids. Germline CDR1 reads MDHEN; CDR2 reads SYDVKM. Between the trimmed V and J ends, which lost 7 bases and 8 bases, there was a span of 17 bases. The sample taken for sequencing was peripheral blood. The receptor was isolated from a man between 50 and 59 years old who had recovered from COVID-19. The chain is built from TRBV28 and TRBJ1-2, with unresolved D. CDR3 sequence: CASTVPGFWGYTF. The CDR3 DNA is TGTGCCAGCACCGTCCCGGGGTTTTGGGGCTACACCTTC.